This passage covers 17 T cell receptor beta chains from one sample sequenced in a study of T-cell reconstitution after alpha-beta-depleted transplantation in children. Preparation of the TCRbeta library used unique molecular identifiers. TCRdb analysed the PCR reads with MiXCR anew, one entry per CDR3 protein. There are about 590,000 distinct CDR3 sequences in the sample; approximately 12% occur only once, and about 2% lies in the top ten. Material: PBMCs, mostly from graft donor cells, obtained 360 days after TCRalphabeta/CD19-depleted stem cell transplant. These receptor sequences come from a male patient under 18 who had a stem cell transplant for acute myeloid leukemia, so the T cells may come from the graft donor.

The chain uses TRBV25-1 and TRBJ2-2; 9 bases line up with TRBD1. Trimming took 6 bases from V and 6 from J; bases not matched to a gene: 11. This CDR3 is 16 amino acids long. Looked up from germline, CDR1 is MGHDK and CDR2 is SYGVNS. CDR3 sequence: CASSRLQGAFAGELFF. Written as DNA, the CDR3 is TGTGCCAGCAGCAGATTACAGGGGGCTTTCGCCGGGGAGCTGTTTTTT.

This clonotype has a handful of counts. J is TRBJ2-5 and V is TRBV4-2, with D uncertain. Germline CDR1 LGHNA, CDR2 YNFKEQ. Trimming removed 3 bases from V and 0 bases from J, with 11 bases in between. The CDR3 covers 15 residues. The CDR3 loop is CASSHRPWHQETQYF. The CDR3 region has the DNA TGTGCCAGCAGCCACCGGCCGTGGCACCAAGAGACCCAGTACTTC.

This clonotype showed up many times. The V and J genes are TRBV3-1 and TRBJ2-3; 10 bases align to TRBD2. The CDR3 totals 16 residues. J gave up 4 bases and V 3 bases, and 7 bases lay outside the gene matches. The V gene's germline CDR1 is LGHDT and CDR2 YNNKEL (reference sequence). CDR3 amino acids: CASSHKAGGPADTQYF. The CDR3 DNA reads TGTGCCAGCAGCCACAAAGCGGGAGGGCCGGCAGATACGCAGTATTTT.

This clonotype was found a few times. This chain links TRBV29-1 with TRBJ1-2; D is perhaps TRBD1 (6 bases). There are 13 residues in the CDR3. Between the trimmed V and J ends, which lost 5 bases and 4 bases, there was a span of 14 bases. Germline V gene sequence: CDR1 SQVTM, CDR2 ANQGSEA. The CDR3 coding sequence is TGCAGCGTTTCTGACAGGCCTTTCTATGGCTACACCTTC. Amino acids: CSVSDRPFYGYTF.

The chain carries TRBV5-1 and TRBJ2-5; D may be TRBD1 (6 bases). V lost 0 bases to trimming and J lost 1 base, with 16 bases between them. The CDR3 is made up of 17 amino acids. Germline-derived CDR1 and CDR2 are SGHRS and YFSETQ. CDR3 bases: TGCGCCAGCAGCTTGGGACAGGCCCTACCTGCCCAAGAGACCCAGTACTTC. Translating it yields CASSLGQALPAQETQYF.

This clonotype was found a few times. The CDR3 coding sequence is TGCGCCAGCAGCTTGGAGGGGACAGAGTTCAATGAGCAGTTCTTC. This translates into CASSLEGTEFNEQFF. This chain links TRBV5-1 with TRBJ2-1, with TRBD1 identical over 7 bases. The germline V gene encodes CDR1 SGHRS and CDR2 YFSETQ. The V segment lost 0 bases and the J segment 6 bases; nucleotides outside the gene matches: 6. CDR3 length: 15 amino acids.

The chain couples TRBV28 to TRBJ2-7, with D unclear. The CDR3 sequence is 13 residues long. Germline loops: CDR1 MDHEN, CDR2 SYDVKM. The V end lost 3 bases, the J end lost 2 bases, and 8 bases lay between the germline ends. The CDR3 reads CASSLSSPYEQYF. Here the CDR3 DNA reads TGTGCCAGCAGTTTGTCCAGCCCCTACGAGCAGTACTTC.

V is TRBV29-1 and J is TRBJ2-7; 7 bases are a match to TRBD2. Germline CDR1 is SQVTM and CDR2 is ANQGSEA. The CDR3 runs to 12 residues. The trim removed 7 bases at V and 2 bases at J, leaving 5 bases unmatched. CDR3 residues: CSAGLEPYEQYF. In nucleotides, the CDR3 is TGCAGCGCTGGACTAGAACCCTACGAGCAGTACTTC.

This clonotype was seen only a few times. This chain links TRBV20-1 with TRBJ2-7; D is possibly TRBD2 (5 bases). CDR3 size: 13 residues. V was trimmed by 3 bases and J by 3 bases, leaving 12 bases between them. Germline CDR1 reads DFQATT; CDR2 reads SNEGSKA (reference sequence). The CDR3 loop is CSASPSEGYEQYF. In nucleotides, the CDR3 is TGCAGTGCTAGTCCGTCAGAGGGCTACGAGCAGTACTTC.

This clonotype was picked up a small number of times. The V call is TRBV12-3 or TRBV12-4, the J call TRBJ2-5; TRBD2 matches 9 bases. The length of the CDR3 is 16 residues. Losses at the gene ends were 2 bases for V and 2 bases for J; bases not matched to a gene: 6. The chain's CDR3 is CASSLSGTSGQETQYF. Written as DNA, the CDR3 is TGTGCCAGCAGTTTAAGCGGAACTAGCGGGCAAGAGACCCAGTACTTC.

This clonotype was found a few times. This chain joins TRBV6-1 and TRBJ1-1; D might be TRBD1 (5 bases). Looked up from germline, CDR1 is MNHNS and CDR2 is SASEGT. The V end was cut by 8 bases, the J end by 10 bases, with 29 bases between. There are 16 residues in the CDR3. Here the CDR3 reads CASLNLGQGRLPGAFF. Written as DNA, the CDR3 is TGTGCCAGCCTTAATCTGGGGCAGGGCAGACTGCCCGGAGCTTTCTTT.

This clonotype was detected only a few times. The gene calls are TRBV2 and TRBJ2-3; D unresolved. The CDR3 length is 12 residues. In germline, CDR1 is SNHLY, CDR2 FYNNEI. Trimming stripped 0 bases from V and 7 bases from J, with 5 bases between. The CDR3 here is CASSEASNTQYF. The CDR3 DNA reads as TGTGCCAGCAGTGAAGCAAGTAATACGCAGTATTTT.

This clonotype was seen at least ten times. V is TRBV5-1 and J is TRBJ2-5, with 8 bases lining up with TRBD2. The ends lost 7 bases at V and 4 bases at J; junction bases unmatched: 6. CDR3 length equals 13 residues. Germline CDR1 is SGHRS and CDR2 is YFSETQ. CDR3 DNA sequence: TGCGCCAGCGGAAAAGCGGGAGTAGAGACCCAGTACTTC. Translating it yields CASGKAGVETQYF.

The CDR3 DNA reads as TGTGCCACCAGCAGAGAGGCTAGCGGGGTTAGCTCCTACGAGCAGTACTTC. Protein sequence: CATSREASGVSSYEQYF. This chain uses TRBV15 with TRBJ2-7; 9 positions agree with TRBD2. This CDR3 comprises 17 residues. Germline lookup yields CDR1 LNHNV and CDR2 YYDKDF (reference sequence). Trimming took 0 bases from V and 0 from J; bases not matched to a gene: 6.

This clonotype was observed a single time. A much larger clone lies one base from this, so it may be a read error. The chain recombines TRBV5-1 with TRBJ2-2; no clear D. Germline CDR1 reads SGHRS; CDR2 reads YFSETQ. This CDR3 contains 16 residues. Trimming removed 2 bases at V and 5 bases at J, with 16 bases between. For the CDR3, the DNA is TGCGCCAGCAGCTTCGACGGGCGAAGAAATACCGGGGAGCTGTTTTTT. It encodes CASSFDGRRNTGELFF.

The chain couples TRBV6-2 or TRBV6-3 to TRBJ2-7, with 7 nucleotides matching TRBD1. Germline values: CDR1 MNHEY, CDR2 SVGEGT. The CDR3 consists of 19 residues. V was clipped by 2 bases and J by 4 bases; unmatched bases: 20. CDR3 DNA sequence: TGTGCCAGCAGTTACCCCCCGGGACAGCTCTGGACTGGGCTTTACGAGCAGTACTTC. Amino acids: CASSYPPGQLWTGLYEQYF.

The rearrangement links TRBV19 to TRBJ2-7, with TRBD2 matching 9 bases. This CDR3 region has 16 residues. The germline gives CDR1 LNHDA, CDR2 SQIVND (reference sequence). J gave up 3 bases and V 3 bases, and 9 bases lay outside the gene matches. The CDR3 nucleotides are TGTGCCAGTAGTATGCATAGCGGGAGTTCCCTCTACGAGCAGTACTTC. Translated, it gives CASSMHSGSSLYEQYF.